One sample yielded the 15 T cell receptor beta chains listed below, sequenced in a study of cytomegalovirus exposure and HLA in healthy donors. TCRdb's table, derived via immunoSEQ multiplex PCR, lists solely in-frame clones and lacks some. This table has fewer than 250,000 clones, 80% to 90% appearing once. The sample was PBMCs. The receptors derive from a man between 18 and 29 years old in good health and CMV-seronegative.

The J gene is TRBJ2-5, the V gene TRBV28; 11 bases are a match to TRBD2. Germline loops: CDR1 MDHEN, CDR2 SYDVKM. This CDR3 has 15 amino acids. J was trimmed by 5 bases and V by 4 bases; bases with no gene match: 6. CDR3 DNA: TGTGCCAGCAGTTCGGGACTAGCGGTCGGGGAGACCCAGTACTTC. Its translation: CASSSGLAVGETQYF.

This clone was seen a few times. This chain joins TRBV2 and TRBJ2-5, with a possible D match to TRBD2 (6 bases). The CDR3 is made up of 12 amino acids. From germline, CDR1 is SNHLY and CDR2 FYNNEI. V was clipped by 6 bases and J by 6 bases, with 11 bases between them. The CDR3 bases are TGTGCCAGCAGGGAGGGGCAGCAGACCCAGTACTTC. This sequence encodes CASREGQQTQYF.

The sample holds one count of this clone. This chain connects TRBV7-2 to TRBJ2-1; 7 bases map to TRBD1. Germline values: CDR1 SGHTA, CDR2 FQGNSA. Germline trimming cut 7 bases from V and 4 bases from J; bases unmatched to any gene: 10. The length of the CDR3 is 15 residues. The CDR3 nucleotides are TGTGCCAGCACCGGAGACAGGGACCCATACAATGAGCAGTTCTTC. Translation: CASTGDRDPYNEQFF.

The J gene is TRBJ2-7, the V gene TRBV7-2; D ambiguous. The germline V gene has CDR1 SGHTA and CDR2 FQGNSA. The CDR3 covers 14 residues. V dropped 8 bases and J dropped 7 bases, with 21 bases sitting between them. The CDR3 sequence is CASRIAFPGGEQYF. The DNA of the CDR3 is TGTGCCAGCCGCATCGCATTCCCAGGTGGAGAGCAGTACTTC. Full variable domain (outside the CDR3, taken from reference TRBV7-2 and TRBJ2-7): GAGVSQSPSNKVTEKGKDVELRCDPISGHTALYWYRQSLGQGLEFLIYFQGNSAPDKSGLPSDRFSAERTGGSVSTLTIQRTQQEDSAVYLCASRIAFPGGEQYFGPGTRLTVT.

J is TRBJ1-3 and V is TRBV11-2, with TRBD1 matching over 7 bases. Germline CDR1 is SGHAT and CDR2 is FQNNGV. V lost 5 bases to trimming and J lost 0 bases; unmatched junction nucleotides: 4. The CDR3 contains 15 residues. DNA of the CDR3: TGTGCCAGCAGCCTGACAGGGCCCTCTGGAAACACCATATATTTT. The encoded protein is CASSLTGPSGNTIYF.

The CDR3: CASSLETGNSPLHF. CDR3 coding DNA: TGTGCCAGCAGCCTAGAAACAGGGAACTCACCCCTCCACTTT. V usage is TRBV7-9 and J usage is TRBJ1-6, with D possibly being TRBD1 (6 bases). This CDR3 comprises 14 residues. The V end was cut by 5 bases, the J end by 10 bases, with 15 bases between. CDR1 is SEHNR and CDR2 is FQNEAQ in the germline V gene (reference sequence).

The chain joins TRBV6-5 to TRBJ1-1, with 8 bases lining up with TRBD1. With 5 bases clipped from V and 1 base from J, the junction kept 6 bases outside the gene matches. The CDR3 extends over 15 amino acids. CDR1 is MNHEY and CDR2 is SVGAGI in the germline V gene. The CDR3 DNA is TGTGCCAGCAGTGGTCGACAGGGGCGGAACACTGAAGCTTTCTTT. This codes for CASSGRQGRNTEAFF.

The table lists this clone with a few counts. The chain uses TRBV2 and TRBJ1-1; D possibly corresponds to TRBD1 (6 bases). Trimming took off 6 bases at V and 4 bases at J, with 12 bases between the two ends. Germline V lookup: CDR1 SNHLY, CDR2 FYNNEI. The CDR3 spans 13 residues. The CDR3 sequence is CASRGEGGTEAFF. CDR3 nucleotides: TGTGCCAGCAGAGGGGAGGGGGGCACTGAAGCTTTCTTT.

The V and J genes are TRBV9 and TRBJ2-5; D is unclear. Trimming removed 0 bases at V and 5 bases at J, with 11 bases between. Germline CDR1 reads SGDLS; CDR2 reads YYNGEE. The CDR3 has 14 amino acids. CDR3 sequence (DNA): TGTGCCAGCAGCGTAGATGGTATCCAGGAGACCCAGTACTTC. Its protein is CASSVDGIQETQYF. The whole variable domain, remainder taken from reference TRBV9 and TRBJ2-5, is DSGVTQTPKHLITATGQRVTLRCSPRSGDLSVYWYQQSLDQGLQFLIQYYNGEERAKGNILERFSAQQFPDLHSELNLSSLELGDSALYFCASSVDGIQETQYFGPGTRLLVL.

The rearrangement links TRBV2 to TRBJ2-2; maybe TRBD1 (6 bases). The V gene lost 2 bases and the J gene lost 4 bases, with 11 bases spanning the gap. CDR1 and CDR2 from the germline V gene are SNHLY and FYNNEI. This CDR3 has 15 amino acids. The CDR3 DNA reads TGTGCCAGCAGTGAAAGGGGGATAATCACCGGGGAGCTGTTTTTT. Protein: CASSERGIITGELFF. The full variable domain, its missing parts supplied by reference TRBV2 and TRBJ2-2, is EPEVTQTPSHQVTQMGQEVILRCVPISNHLYFYWYRQILGQKVEFLVSFYNNEISEKSEIFDDQFSVERPDGSNFTLKIRSTKLEDSAMYFCASSERGIITGELFFGEGSRLTVL.

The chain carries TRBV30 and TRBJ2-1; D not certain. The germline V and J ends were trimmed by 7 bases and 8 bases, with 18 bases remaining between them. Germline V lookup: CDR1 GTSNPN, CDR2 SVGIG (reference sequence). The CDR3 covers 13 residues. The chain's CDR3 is CAFSPESRDEQFF. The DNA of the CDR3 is TGTGCCTTTTCGCCGGAGTCACGCGATGAGCAGTTCTTC.

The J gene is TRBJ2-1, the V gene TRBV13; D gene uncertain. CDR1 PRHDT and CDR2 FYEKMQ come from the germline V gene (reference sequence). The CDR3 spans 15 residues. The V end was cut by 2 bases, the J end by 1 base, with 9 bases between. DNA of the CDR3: TGTGCCAGCAGCTTAAAACAACTATCCTACAATGAGCAGTTCTTC. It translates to CASSLKQLSYNEQFF.

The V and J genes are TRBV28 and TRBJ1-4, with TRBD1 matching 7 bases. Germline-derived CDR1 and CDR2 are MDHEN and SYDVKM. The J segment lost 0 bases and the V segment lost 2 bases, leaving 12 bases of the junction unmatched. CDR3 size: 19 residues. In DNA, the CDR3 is TGTGCCAGCAGTTTACGAACAGGGGTGTCCCCCACAACTAATGAAAAACTGTTTTTT. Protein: CASSLRTGVSPTTNEKLFF. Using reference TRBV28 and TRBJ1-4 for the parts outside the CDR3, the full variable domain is DVKVTQSSRYLVKRTGEKVFLECVQDMDHENMFWYRQDPGLGLRLIYFSYDVKMKEKGDIPEGYSVSREKKERFSLILESASTNQTSMYLCASSLRTGVSPTTNEKLFFGSGTQLSVL.

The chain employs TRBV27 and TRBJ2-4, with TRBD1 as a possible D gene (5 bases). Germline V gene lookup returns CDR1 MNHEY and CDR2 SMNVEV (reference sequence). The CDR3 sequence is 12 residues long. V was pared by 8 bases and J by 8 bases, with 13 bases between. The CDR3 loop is CASRQGLDIQYF. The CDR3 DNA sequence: TGTGCCAGCCGCCAGGGTTTGGACATTCAGTACTTC.

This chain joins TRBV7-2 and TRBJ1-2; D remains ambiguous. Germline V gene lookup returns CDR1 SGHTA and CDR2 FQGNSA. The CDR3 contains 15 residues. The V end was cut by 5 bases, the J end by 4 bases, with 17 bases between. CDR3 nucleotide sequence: TGTGCCAGCAGCGTCGGGAAGAATCCCATCTATGGCTACACCTTC. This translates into CASSVGKNPIYGYTF.